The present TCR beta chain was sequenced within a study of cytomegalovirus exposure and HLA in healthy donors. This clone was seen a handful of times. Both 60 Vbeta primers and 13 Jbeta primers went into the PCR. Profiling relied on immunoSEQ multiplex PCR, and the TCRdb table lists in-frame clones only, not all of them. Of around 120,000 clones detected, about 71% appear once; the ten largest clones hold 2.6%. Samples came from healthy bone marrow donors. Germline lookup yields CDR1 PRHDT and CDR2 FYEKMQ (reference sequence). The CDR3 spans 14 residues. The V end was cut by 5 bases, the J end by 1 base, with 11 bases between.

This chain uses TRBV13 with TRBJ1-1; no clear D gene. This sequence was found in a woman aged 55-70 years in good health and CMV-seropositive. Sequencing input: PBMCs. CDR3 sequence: CASSPSPENTEAFF. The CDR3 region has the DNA TGTGCCAGCAGCCCCTCCCCAGAGAACACTGAAGCTTTCTTT.